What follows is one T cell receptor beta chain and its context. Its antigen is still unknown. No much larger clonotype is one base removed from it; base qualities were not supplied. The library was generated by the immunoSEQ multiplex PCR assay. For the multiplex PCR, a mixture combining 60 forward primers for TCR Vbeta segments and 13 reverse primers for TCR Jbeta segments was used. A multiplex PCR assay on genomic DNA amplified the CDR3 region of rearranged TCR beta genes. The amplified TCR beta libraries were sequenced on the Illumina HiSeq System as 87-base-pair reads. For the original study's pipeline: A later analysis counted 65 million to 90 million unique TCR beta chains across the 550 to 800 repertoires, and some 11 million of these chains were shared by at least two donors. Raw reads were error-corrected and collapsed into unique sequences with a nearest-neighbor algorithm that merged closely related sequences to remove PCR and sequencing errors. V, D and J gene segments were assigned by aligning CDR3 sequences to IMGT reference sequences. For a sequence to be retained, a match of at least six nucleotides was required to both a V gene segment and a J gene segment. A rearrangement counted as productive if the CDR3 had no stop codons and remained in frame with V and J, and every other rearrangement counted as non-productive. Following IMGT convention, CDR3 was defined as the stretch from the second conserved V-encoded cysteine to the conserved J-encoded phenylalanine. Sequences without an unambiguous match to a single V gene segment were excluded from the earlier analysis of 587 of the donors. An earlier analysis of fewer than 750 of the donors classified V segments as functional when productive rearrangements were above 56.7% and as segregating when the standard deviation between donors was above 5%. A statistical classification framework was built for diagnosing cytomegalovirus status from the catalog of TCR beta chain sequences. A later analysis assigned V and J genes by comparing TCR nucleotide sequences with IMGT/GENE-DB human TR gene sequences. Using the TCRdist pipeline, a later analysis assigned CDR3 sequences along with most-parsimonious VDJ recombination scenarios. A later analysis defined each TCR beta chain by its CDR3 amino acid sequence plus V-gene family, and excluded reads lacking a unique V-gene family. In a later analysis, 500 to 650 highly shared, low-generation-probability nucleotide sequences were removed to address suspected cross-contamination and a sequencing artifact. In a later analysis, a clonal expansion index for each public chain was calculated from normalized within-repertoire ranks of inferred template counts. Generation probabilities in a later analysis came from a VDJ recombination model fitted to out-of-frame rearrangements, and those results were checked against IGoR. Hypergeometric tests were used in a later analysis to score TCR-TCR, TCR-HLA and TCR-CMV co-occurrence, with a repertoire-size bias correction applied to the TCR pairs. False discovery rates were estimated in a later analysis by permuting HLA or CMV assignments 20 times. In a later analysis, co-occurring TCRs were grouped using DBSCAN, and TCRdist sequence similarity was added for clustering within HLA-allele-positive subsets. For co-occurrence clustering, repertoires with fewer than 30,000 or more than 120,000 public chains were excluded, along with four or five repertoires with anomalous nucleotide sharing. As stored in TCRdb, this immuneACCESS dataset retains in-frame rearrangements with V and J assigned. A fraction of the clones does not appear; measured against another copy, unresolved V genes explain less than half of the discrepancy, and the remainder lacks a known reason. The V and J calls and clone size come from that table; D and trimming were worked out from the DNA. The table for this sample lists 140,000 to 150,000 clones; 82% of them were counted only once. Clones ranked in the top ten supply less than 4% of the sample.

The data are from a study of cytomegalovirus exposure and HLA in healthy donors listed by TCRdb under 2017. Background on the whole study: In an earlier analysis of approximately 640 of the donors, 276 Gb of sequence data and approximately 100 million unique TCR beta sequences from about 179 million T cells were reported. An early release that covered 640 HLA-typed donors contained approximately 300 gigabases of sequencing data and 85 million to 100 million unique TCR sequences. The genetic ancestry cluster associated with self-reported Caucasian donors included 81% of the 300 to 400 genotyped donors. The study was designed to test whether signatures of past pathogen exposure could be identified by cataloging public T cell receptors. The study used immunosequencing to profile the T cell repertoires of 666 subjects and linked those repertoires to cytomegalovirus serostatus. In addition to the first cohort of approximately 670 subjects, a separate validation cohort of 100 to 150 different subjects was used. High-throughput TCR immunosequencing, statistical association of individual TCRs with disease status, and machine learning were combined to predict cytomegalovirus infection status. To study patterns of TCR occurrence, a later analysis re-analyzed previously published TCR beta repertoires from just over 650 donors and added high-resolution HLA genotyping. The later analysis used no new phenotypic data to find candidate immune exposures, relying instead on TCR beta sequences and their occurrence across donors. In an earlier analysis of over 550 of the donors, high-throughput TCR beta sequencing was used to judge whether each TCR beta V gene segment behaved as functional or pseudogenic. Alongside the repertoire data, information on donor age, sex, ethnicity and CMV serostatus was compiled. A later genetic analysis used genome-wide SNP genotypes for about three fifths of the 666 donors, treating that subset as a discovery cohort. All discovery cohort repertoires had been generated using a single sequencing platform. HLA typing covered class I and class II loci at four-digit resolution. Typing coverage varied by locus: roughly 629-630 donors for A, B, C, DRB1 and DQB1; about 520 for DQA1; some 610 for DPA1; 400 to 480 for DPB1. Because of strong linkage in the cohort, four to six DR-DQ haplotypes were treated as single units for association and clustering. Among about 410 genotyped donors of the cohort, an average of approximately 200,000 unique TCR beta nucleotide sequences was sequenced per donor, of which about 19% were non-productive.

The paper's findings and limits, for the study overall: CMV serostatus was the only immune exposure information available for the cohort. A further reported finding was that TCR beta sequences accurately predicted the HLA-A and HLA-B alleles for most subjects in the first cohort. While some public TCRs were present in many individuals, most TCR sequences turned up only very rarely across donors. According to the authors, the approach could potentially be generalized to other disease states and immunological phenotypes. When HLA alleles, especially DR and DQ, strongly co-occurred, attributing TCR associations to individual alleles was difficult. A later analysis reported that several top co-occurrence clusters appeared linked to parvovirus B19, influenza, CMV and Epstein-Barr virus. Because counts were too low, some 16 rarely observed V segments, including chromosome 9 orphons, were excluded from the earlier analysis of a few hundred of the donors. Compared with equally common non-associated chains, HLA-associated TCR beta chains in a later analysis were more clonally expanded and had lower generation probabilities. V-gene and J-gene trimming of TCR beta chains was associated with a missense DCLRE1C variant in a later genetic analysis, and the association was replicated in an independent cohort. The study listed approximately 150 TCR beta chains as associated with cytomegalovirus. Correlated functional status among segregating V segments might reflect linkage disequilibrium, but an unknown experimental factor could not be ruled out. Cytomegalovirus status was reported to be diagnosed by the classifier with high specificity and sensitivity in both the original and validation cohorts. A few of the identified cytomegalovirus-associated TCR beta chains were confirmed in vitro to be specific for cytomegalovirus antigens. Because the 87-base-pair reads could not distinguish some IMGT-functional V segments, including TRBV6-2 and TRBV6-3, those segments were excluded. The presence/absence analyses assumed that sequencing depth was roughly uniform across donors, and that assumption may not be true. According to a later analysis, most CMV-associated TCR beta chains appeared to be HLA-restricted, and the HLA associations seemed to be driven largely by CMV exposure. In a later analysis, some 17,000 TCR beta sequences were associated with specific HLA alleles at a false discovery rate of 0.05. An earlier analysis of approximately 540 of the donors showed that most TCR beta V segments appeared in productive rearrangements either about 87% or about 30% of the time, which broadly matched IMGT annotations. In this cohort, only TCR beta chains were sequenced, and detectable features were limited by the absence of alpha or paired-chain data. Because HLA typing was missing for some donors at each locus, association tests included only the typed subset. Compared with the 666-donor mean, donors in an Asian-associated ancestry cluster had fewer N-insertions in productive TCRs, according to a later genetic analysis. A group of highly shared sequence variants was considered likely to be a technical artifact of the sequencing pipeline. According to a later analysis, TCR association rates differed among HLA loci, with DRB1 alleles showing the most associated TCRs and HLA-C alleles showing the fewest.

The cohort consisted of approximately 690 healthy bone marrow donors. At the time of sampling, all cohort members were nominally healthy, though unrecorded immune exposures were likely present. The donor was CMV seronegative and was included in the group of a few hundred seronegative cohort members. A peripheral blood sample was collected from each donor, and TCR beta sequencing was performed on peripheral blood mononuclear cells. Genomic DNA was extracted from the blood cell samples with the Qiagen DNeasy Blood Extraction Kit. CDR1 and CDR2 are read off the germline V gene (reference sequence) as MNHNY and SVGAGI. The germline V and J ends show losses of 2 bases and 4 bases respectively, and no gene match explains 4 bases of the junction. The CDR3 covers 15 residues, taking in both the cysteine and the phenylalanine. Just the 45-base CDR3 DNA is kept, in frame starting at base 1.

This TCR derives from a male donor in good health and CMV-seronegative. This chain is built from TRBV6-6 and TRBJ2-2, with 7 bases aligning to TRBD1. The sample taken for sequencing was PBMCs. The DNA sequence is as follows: TGTGCCAGCAGTTACGGCCGGGACAGCACCGGGGAGCTGTTTTTT. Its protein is CASSYGRDSTGELFF.